This passage covers 19 T cell receptor beta chains from one sample sequenced in a study of OX40 agonist ivuxolimab in advanced cancers. The assay was immunoSEQ multiplex PCR, and TCRdb's table has in-frame clones only and misses some. This table has 35,000 to 45,000 clones, over 75% appearing once. The sequences come from CD4+ or CD8+ T cells sorted from blood, collected in a trial of the OX40 agonist ivuxolimab. The receptor set was obtained from an adult with an advanced solid tumor such as melanoma, head and neck, liver or kidney cancer.

The V call is TRBV2, the J call TRBJ1-4; D perhaps matches TRBD1 (5 bases). Germline V gene lookup returns CDR1 SNHLY and CDR2 FYNNEI. The V gene lost 4 bases and the J gene lost 6 bases, with 15 bases spanning the gap. This CDR3 contains 15 residues. CDR3 sequence: CASSADRPRHEKLFF. The CDR3 DNA sequence: TGTGCCAGCAGTGCTGACAGACCTAGGCATGAAAAACTGTTTTTT. Variable domain in full (rest from reference TRBV2 and TRBJ1-4): EPEVTQTPSHQVTQMGQEVILRCVPISNHLYFYWYRQILGQKVEFLVSFYNNEISEKSEIFDDQFSVERPDGSNFTLKIRSTKLEDSAMYFCASSADRPRHEKLFFGSGTQLSVL.

J is TRBJ1-5 and V is TRBV28; TRBD1 is a possible D gene (6 bases). The CDR3 runs to 13 residues. The V end was cut by 6 bases, the J end by 9 bases, with 15 bases between. Germline V gives CDR1 MDHEN, CDR2 SYDVKM. In DNA form, the CDR3 reads TGTGCCAGCAGCCTGGACAGCGGCAGGCCCCAGCATTTT. It codes for CASSLDSGRPQHF.

The chain couples TRBV4-1 to TRBJ2-1, with 8 bases lining up with TRBD2. The CDR3 length is 15 residues. Germline V gene sequence: CDR1 MGHRA, CDR2 YSYEKL. Germline trimming cut 1 base from V and 6 bases from J; bases unmatched to any gene: 5. The CDR3 nucleotides are TGCGCCAGCAGCCAAGGGGGACTAGGTGGCAATGAGCAGTTCTTC. Protein product: CASSQGGLGGNEQFF.

The rearrangement uses TRBV5-4 and TRBJ1-2; no clear D. The CDR3 consists of 13 residues. Trimming shortened V by 4 bases and J by 8 bases, and 15 bases separated the two germline ends. Germline-derived CDR1 and CDR2 are SGHNT and YYREEE (reference sequence). CDR3 nucleotides: TGTGCCAGCAGCCAAACTGGTGTAAAAGGCTACACCTTC. Translated, it gives CASSQTGVKGYTF.

This chain connects TRBV30 to TRBJ2-5; maybe TRBD2 (6 bases). The CDR3 sequence is 12 residues long. The ends were cut back, 5 bases at V and 0 bases at J, with 7 bases in the middle. Germline CDR1 GTSNPN, CDR2 SVGIG (reference sequence). CDR3 bases: TGTGCCTGGGGAGGGTACCAAGAGACCCAGTACTTC. Protein product: CAWGGYQETQYF.

The rearrangement joins TRBV7-9 to TRBJ2-6; D gene unclear. The V end was cut by 1 base, the J end by 5 bases, with 3 bases between. Germline V CDR1 and CDR2: SEHNR, FQNEAQ (reference sequence). The CDR3 is 13 amino acids. CDR3 region: CASSLDWANVLTF. CDR3 in DNA: TGTGCCAGCAGCTTAGACTGGGCCAACGTCCTGACTTTC.

This clone was recorded at least ten times. V usage is TRBV6-6 and J usage is TRBJ1-6; 7 bases map to TRBD1. From germline, CDR1 is MNHNY and CDR2 SVGAGI (reference sequence). The CDR3 has 14 residues. The junction had 7 bases not matched to a gene; V was cut back by 5 bases and J by 9 bases. The CDR3 DNA sequence: TGTGCCAGCAGTCCGGGACAGTCAAGTTCACCCCTCCACTTT. This translates into CASSPGQSSSPLHF.

CDR3 in DNA: TGTGCTAGTGGTCATGGACAGCATCACGAGCAGTACTTC. Translated: CASGHGQHHEQYF. This chain joins TRBV12-5 and TRBJ2-7, with D tentatively TRBD1 (6 bases). Germline-derived CDR1 and CDR2 are LGHNT and FRNRAP. V lost 5 bases and J 5 bases, leaving 13 bases between the germline ends. The CDR3 length is 13 residues.

The gene calls are TRBV5-1 and TRBJ1-1; D possibly corresponds to TRBD1 (5 bases). The germline V gene encodes CDR1 SGHRS and CDR2 YFSETQ. This CDR3 has 17 residues. V was shortened by 4 bases and J by 1 base, with 20 bases between the two germline ends. For the CDR3, the DNA is TGCGCCAGCAGCATACGACCGGGACGAGCATCGAACACTGAAGCTTTCTTT. Translated, it gives CASSIRPGRASNTEAFF.

The chain carries TRBV15 and TRBJ2-3, with TRBD2 as a possible D gene (6 bases). Trimming shortened V by 4 bases and J by 2 bases, and 16 bases separated the two germline ends. Germline assignment: CDR1 LNHNV and CDR2 YYDKDF (reference sequence). CDR3 length: 16 residues. CDR3 in amino acids: CATSTGDSQNTDTQYF. The CDR3 DNA reads as TGTGCCACCAGCACCGGGGACTCACAAAACACAGATACGCAGTATTTT. The full variable domain, in which reference TRBV15 and TRBJ2-3 provide the parts outside the CDR3, is DAMVIQNPRYQVTQFGKPVTLSCSQTLNHNVMYWYQQKSSQAPKLLFHYYDKDFNNEADTPDNFQSRRPNTSFCFLDIRSPGLGDTAMYLCATSTGDSQNTDTQYFGPGTRLTVL.

The V and J genes are TRBV6-1 and TRBJ2-3; TRBD1 aligns across 8 bases. Germline CDR1 reads MNHNS; CDR2 reads SASEGT. This CDR3 spans 14 amino acids. Trimming took 8 bases from V and 4 from J; bases not matched to a gene: 8. The CDR3 nucleotides read TGTGCCAGCCCTAGGGACAGGAGACCAGATACGCAGTATTTT. It codes for CASPRDRRPDTQYF.

J is TRBJ1-1 and V is TRBV29-1, with D possibly TRBD1 on 6 matching bases. The CDR3 runs 17 residues. V was clipped by 6 bases and J by 1 base, with 24 bases between them. Germline V gene data show CDR1 as SQVTM and CDR2 as ANQGSEA. DNA for the CDR3: TGCAGCGTGCAAGGGGTTCGGGGGCTTAGCTGGAACACTGAAGCTTTCTTT. Its translation is CSVQGVRGLSWNTEAFF.

The chain is built from TRBV5-5 and TRBJ2-7, with 8 positions matching TRBD1. V lost 4 bases to trimming and J lost 3 bases; unmatched junction nucleotides: 9. This CDR3 comprises 15 residues. CDR1 is SGHKS, CDR2 YYEKEE, per germline (reference sequence). The CDR3: CASSGYRGFNYEQYV. The CDR3 DNA reads as TGTGCCAGCAGCGGCTACAGGGGGTTCAACTACGAGCAGTACGTC.

This sequence joins TRBV30 and TRBJ2-3; 15 nucleotides match TRBD2. Germline-derived CDR1 and CDR2 are GTSNPN and SVGIG (reference sequence). The V gene end was trimmed by 1 base and the J gene end by 4 bases; junction bases not matched to a gene: 6. There are 17 residues in the CDR3. CDR3 sequence reads: CAWSAGLAGGRSDTQYF. The CDR3 DNA reads as TGTGCCTGGAGTGCCGGACTAGCGGGGGGGCGTTCAGATACGCAGTATTTT.

The J gene is TRBJ2-2, the V gene TRBV10-3; D gene ambiguous. CDR1 ENHRY and CDR2 SYGVKD come from the germline V gene. V gave up 3 bases and J gave up 0 bases, with 8 bases separating them. The CDR3 runs to 15 residues. The CDR3 nucleotides are TGTGCCATCAGTGATCCCGGGTCGAACACCGGGGAGCTGTTTTTT. Protein product: CAISDPGSNTGELFF.

This chain joins TRBV5-1 and TRBJ2-7, with TRBD1 matching over 7 bases. The V segment lost 3 bases and the J segment 2 bases; nucleotides outside the gene matches: 5. Germline V gene data show CDR1 as SGHRS and CDR2 as YFSETQ. The CDR3 extends over 14 amino acids. This CDR3 reads CASSSLTGTYEQYF. The CDR3 bases are TGCGCCAGCAGCTCTCTGACAGGGACCTACGAGCAGTACTTC.

V and J are TRBV6-5 and TRBJ2-7; weak D call: TRBD2 (6 bases). Germline CDR1 MNHEY, CDR2 SVGAGI. Deletions cut 6 bases from V and 7 bases from J, with 16 bases between. This CDR3 is 13 amino acids long. CDR3 region: CASSWDLGGEQYF. The CDR3 bases are TGTGCCAGCAGCTGGGACTTGGGAGGAGAGCAGTACTTC.

V is TRBV6-5 and J is TRBJ1-2; tentative D call: TRBD1 (5 bases). Germline V CDR1 and CDR2: MNHEY, SVGAGI. The length of the CDR3 is 14 residues. V lost 1 base and J 4 bases, leaving 10 bases between the germline ends. The CDR3: CASSYCQGCYGYTF. CDR3 coding DNA: TGTGCCAGCAGTTACTGCCAGGGATGCTATGGCTACACCTTC.

A single count supports this clone. The CDR3 is CASSKETDRSYNSPLHF. The CDR3 DNA reads TGCGCCAGCAGCAAGGAGACAGATAGATCCTATAATTCACCCCTCCACTTT. V gene TRBV5-1 combines with J gene TRBJ1-6; D perhaps matches TRBD1 (5 bases). There are 17 residues in the CDR3. V shed 4 bases and J shed 1 base, with 15 bases lying between them. Germline-derived CDR1 and CDR2 are SGHRS and YFSETQ.